This T cell receptor (beta chain) was obtained from a study of T cell clonotyping in hematopoietic cell transplantation. Time point noted: recipient sample about 28 days before transplant, after cytoreduction. Trimming cost V 4 bases and J 10 bases, with 14 bases left between them. The CDR3 runs to 13 residues. The germline V gene encodes CDR1 GTSNPN and CDR2 SVGIG (reference sequence). Measured with immunoSEQ multiplex PCR; TCRdb has only the in-frame clones, and not every one. This table has 25,000 to 35,000 clones, roughly 70% appearing once. This material consisted of peripheral blood mononuclear cells, taken before stem cell transplant. The receptor's source is a man in his forties or fifties with myelodysplastic syndrome. Some clones in this sample may be carry-over from other donors' samples. The gene calls are TRBV30 and TRBJ1-6; D is unresolved. CDR3 region: CAWTLEGNSPLHF. The CDR3, as DNA: TGTGCCTGGACCCTAGAGGGAAACTCACCCCTCCACTTT.